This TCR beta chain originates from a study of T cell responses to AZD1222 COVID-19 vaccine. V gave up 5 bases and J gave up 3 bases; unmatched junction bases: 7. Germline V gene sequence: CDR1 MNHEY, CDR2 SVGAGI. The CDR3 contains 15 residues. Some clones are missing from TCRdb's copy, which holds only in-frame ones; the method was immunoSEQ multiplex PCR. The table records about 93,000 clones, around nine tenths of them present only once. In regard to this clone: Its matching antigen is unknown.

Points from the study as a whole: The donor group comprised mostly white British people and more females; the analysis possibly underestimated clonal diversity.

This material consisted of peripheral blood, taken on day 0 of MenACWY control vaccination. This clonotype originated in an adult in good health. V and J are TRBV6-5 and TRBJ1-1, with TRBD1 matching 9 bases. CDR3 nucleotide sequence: TGTGCCAGCAGTCGACAGGGGGGGCAGCACACTGAAGCTTTCTTT. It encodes CASSRQGGQHTEAFF.